The clone carrying this T cell receptor beta chain has more than one count but fewer than ten. The sample originates from a study of blood T cell repertoires in COVID-19. Across the study: From T cells, B-cell-depleted T cells, or PBMCs came the material, which was cDNA or gDNA.

Trimming shortened V by 5 bases and J by 6 bases, and 7 bases separated the two germline ends. CDR1 and CDR2 (germline): MDHEN, SYDVKM. This CDR3 contains 11 residues. Data came from immunoSEQ multiplex PCR; TCRdb stores just in-frame clones and leaves some out. The sample yields under 300,000 clones, approximately 84% seen once. The Seattle patients joined while their infection was active and were tracked longitudinally afterward. Sequenced: peripheral blood. The chain joins TRBV28 to TRBJ1-2; D call uncertain. This TCR was sampled from a human donor with COVID-19, enrolled during active disease. The donor label of this sample is uncertain. The CDR3 sequence: CASSPRNGYTF. CDR3 coding DNA: TGTGCCAGCAGTCCTAGAAATGGCTACACCTTC.